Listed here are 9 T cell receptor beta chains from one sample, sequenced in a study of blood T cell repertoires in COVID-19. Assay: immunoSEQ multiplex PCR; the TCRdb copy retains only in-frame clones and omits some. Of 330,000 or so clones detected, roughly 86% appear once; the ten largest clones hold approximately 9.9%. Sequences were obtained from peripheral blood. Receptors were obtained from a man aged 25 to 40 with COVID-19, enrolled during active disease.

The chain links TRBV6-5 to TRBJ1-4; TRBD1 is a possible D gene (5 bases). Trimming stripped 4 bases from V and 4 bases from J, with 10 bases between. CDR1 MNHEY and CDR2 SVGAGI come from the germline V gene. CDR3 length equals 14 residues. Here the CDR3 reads CASSSGGYNEKLFF. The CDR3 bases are TGTGCCAGCAGTTCCGGGGGGTATAATGAAAAACTGTTTTTT.

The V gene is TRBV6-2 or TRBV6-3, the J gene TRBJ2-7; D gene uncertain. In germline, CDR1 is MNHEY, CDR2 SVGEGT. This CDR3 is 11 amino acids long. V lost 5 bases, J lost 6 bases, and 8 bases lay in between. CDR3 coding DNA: TGTGCCAGCAGTCTAATCCGCGAGCAGTACTTC. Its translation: CASSLIREQYF.

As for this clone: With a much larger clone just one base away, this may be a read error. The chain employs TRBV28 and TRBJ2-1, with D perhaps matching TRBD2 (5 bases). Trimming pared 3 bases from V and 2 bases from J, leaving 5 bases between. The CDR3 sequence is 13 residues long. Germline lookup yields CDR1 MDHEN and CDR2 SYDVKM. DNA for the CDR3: TGTGCCAGCAGTTTGCGGGCCTACAATGAGCAGTTCTTC. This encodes CASSLRAYNEQFF.

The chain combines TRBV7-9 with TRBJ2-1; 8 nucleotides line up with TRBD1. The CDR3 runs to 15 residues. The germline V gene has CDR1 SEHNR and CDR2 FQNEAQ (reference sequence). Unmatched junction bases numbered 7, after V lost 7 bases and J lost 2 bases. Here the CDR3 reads CASIGTGSAYNEQFF. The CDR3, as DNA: TGTGCCAGCATCGGGACAGGTAGCGCCTACAATGAGCAGTTCTTC.

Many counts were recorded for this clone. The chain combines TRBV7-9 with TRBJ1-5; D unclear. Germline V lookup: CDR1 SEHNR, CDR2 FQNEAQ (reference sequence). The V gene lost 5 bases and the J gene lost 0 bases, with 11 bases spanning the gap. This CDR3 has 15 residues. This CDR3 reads CASSDDTNSNQPQHF. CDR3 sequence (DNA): TGTGCCAGCAGCGACGACACAAATAGCAATCAGCCCCAGCATTTT.

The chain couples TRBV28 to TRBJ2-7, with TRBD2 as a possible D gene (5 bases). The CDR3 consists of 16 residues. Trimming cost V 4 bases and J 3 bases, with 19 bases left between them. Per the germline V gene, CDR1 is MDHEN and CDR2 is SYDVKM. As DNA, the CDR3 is TGTGCCAGCAGTTCTCATAGACGGGGAAGCATCTACGAGCAGTACTTC. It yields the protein CASSSHRRGSIYEQYF.

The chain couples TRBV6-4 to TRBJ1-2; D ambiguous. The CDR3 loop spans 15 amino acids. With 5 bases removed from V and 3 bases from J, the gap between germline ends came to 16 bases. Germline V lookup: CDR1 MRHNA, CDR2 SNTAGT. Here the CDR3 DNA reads TGTGCCAGCAGTCTCCCGCGGGAAAGGCACTATGGCTACACCTTC. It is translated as CASSLPRERHYGYTF.

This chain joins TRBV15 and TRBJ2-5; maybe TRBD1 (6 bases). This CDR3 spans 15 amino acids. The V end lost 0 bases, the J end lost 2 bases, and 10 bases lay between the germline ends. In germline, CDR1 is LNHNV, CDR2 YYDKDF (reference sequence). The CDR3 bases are TGTGCCACCAGCAGAGAACAGGGTGGTCAAGAGACCCAGTACTTC. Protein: CATSREQGGQETQYF.

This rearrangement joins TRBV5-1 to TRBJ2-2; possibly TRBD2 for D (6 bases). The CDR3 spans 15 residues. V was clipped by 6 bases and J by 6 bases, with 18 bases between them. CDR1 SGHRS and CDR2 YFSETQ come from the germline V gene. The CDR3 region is CASTDGTYAAGELFF. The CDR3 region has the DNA TGCGCCAGCACCGACGGGACTTACGCCGCCGGGGAGCTGTTTTTT.